This entry lists 12 T cell receptor beta chains sequenced from one sample in a study of early T cells in non-severe SARS-CoV-2 infection. TCRdb passed the 5' RACE reads through MiXCR, listing each CDR3 protein once. The sample has approximately 70,000 distinct CDR3 sequences, roughly 15% seen once; the top ten hold roughly 13%. The sample comprised whole blood. The source of these receptors is an adult who was a healthcare worker with PCR-confirmed SARS-CoV-2 infection or an uninfected control (not recorded which).

This clonotype was seen a few times. This chain uses TRBV7-9 with TRBJ1-1, with D unresolved. Germline V gene data show CDR1 as SEHNR and CDR2 as FQNEAQ (reference sequence). The germline V and J ends were trimmed by 5 bases and 0 bases, with 7 bases remaining between them. This CDR3 spans 13 amino acids. DNA for the CDR3: TGTGCCAGCAGCGTTTCTTTGAACACTGAAGCTTTCTTT. Translated, it gives CASSVSLNTEAFF.

The CDR3 region has the DNA TGTGCCAGCAGCTTAATGTCTAATACCTACGAGCAGTACTTC. Its translation: CASSLMSNTYEQYF. The chain links TRBV7-2 to TRBJ2-7, with no clear D. CDR3 length: 14 residues. The germline V and J ends were trimmed by 2 bases and 2 bases, with 10 bases remaining between them. Germline CDR1 reads SGHTA; CDR2 reads FQGNSA. Complete variable domain (other parts from reference TRBV7-2 and TRBJ2-7): GAGVSQSPSNKVTEKGKDVELRCDPISGHTALYWYRQSLGQGLEFLIYFQGNSAPDKSGLPSDRFSAERTGGSVSTLTIQRTQQEDSAVYLCASSLMSNTYEQYFGPGTRLTVT.

This clonotype was picked up many times. The chain is built from TRBV10-1 and TRBJ2-1; D gene uncertain. Germline V gene sequence: CDR1 WNHNN, CDR2 SYGVQD (reference sequence). V was trimmed by 6 bases and J by 5 bases, leaving 5 bases between them. This CDR3 region has 11 residues. CDR3 protein: CASRDHNEQFF. CDR3 nucleotide sequence: TGCGCCAGCAGGGACCACAATGAGCAGTTCTTC.

The sample holds many counts of this clonotype. The J gene is TRBJ2-3, the V gene TRBV6-2 or TRBV6-3; D is uncertain. Germline CDR1 MNHEY, CDR2 SVGEGT. This CDR3 contains 11 residues. Trimming removed 6 bases at V and 4 bases at J, with 5 bases between. The CDR3 DNA follows: TGTGCCAGCAGGCTAGCAGATACGCAGTATTTT. Translated: CASRLADTQYF.

The chain links TRBV5-4 to TRBJ2-2; maybe TRBD1 (5 bases). This CDR3 region has 15 residues. Germline lookup yields CDR1 SGHNT and CDR2 YYREEE (reference sequence). V was clipped by 4 bases and J by 1 base, with 11 bases between them. The CDR3 spells CASSVKTVNTGELFF. The DNA of the CDR3 is TGTGCCAGCAGCGTTAAGACAGTGAACACCGGGGAGCTGTTTTTT.

The chain uses TRBV12-3 or TRBV12-4 and TRBJ1-1; 7 nucleotides line up with TRBD1. The J segment lost 2 bases and the V segment lost 9 bases, leaving 6 bases of the junction unmatched. CDR3 length: 13 amino acids. In DNA form, the CDR3 reads TGTGCCAGTTCATACAGGGGTAACACTGAAGCTTTCTTT. Its translation is CASSYRGNTEAFF.

This clonotype was observed at least ten times. V is TRBV7-9 and J is TRBJ2-2; tentatively, D is TRBD2 (5 bases). V was trimmed by 3 bases and J by 10 bases, leaving 15 bases between them. Germline assignment: CDR1 SEHNR and CDR2 FQNEAQ (reference sequence). The CDR3 runs to 14 residues. This chain's CDR3 is CASSFRAELAELFF. The CDR3 region has the DNA TGTGCCAGCAGCTTCCGAGCGGAACTTGCGGAGCTGTTTTTT.

This clonotype appeared many times. The chain is built from TRBV11-2 and TRBJ2-1; a weak D match, TRBD2 (5 bases). Germline CDR1 and CDR2: SGHAT and FQNNGV. This CDR3 contains 13 residues. Trimming removed 5 bases from V and 9 bases from J, with 14 bases in between. The CDR3 is CASSVSEELEQFF. The CDR3 DNA reads TGTGCCAGCAGCGTCTCGGAGGAGCTTGAGCAGTTCTTC. Full variable domain (remainder filled in from reference TRBV11-2 and TRBJ2-1): EAGVAQSPRYKIIEKRQSVAFWCNPISGHATLYWYQQILGQGPKLLIQFQNNGVVDDSQLPKDRFSAERLKGVDSTLKIQPAKLEDSAVYLCASSVSEELEQFFGPGTRLTVL.

V gene TRBV29-1 combines with J gene TRBJ2-7; the D gene could be TRBD1 or TRBD2 (5 bases each). Between the trimmed V and J ends, which lost 6 bases and 0 bases, there was a span of 9 bases. This CDR3 has 12 amino acids. Germline V gives CDR1 SQVTM, CDR2 ANQGSEA. The CDR3 protein is CSVAGTSYEQYF. For the CDR3, the DNA is TGCAGCGTAGCCGGGACCTCCTACGAGCAGTACTTC.

This chain connects TRBV5-1 to TRBJ2-7; 7 positions match TRBD1. CDR3 length: 17 residues. Germline V gene lookup returns CDR1 SGHRS and CDR2 YFSETQ. With V trimmed by 1 base and J by 4 bases, 14 bases remained unmatched. As DNA, the CDR3 is TGCGCCAGCAGCTTGCCTCGGGACAGAGGCTTCTTTTACGAGCAGTACTTC. Translating it yields CASSLPRDRGFFYEQYF.

The rearrangement links TRBV29-1 to TRBJ1-3; TRBD1 is a possible D gene (5 bases). This CDR3 is built from 11 residues. V was shortened by 3 bases and J by 7 bases, with 7 bases between the two germline ends. CDR1 and CDR2 from the germline V gene are SQVTM and ANQGSEA. CDR3 DNA: TGCAGCGTTGAGTGGGGGAACACCATATATTTT. Protein: CSVEWGNTIYF.

The chain combines TRBV9 with TRBJ1-1; TRBD1 might be the D (5 bases). Trimming removed 4 bases at V and 1 base at J, with 14 bases between. This CDR3 comprises 15 residues. CDR1 and CDR2 (germline): SGDLS, YYNGEE. The CDR3 DNA reads TGTGCCAGCAGCCCAGACAGCTTTAAGAACACTGAAGCTTTCTTT. Its protein product is CASSPDSFKNTEAFF.